A single sample gave rise to the 16 T cell receptor beta chains below, sequenced in a study of blood T cell repertoires in COVID-19 (TCRdb year 2020). Libraries were prepared through the immunoSEQ multiplex PCR assay. TCRdb stores this immuneACCESS table with in-frame sequences only. Part of the clones is absent; in the studies checked, under half of the shortfall reflects unresolved V genes, and no reason is known for the rest. The sample profile shows about 310,000 clones; about nine tenths of them were found once. The top ten clones comprise about 8.9% of the sample. The sample taken for sequencing was PBMCs or T cells enriched from blood (not recorded which). Receptor source: a woman under 30 who had recovered from COVID-19.

V is TRBV2 and J is TRBJ1-4, with TRBD1 matching over 9 bases. CDR1 SNHLY and CDR2 FYNNEI come from the germline V gene. The CDR3 is made up of 15 amino acids. After removal of 9 bases from V and 8 bases from J, the junction contained 13 bases not matched to a gene. CDR3 DNA sequence: TGTGCCAGACGAGACCCTAGACAGGGGGGCGAAAAACTGTTTTTT. Translated: CARRDPRQGGEKLFF.

CDR3 sequence: CAISESRDSNGGNSPLHF. CDR3 nucleotides: TGTGCCATCAGTGAGTCCCGGGACAGTAATGGCGGAAATTCACCCCTCCACTTT. The J gene is TRBJ1-6, the V gene TRBV10-3, with TRBD1 matching over 7 bases. Germline trimming cut 0 bases from V and 7 bases from J; bases unmatched to any gene: 12. The CDR3 covers 18 residues. CDR1 ENHRY and CDR2 SYGVKD come from the germline V gene.

In the case of this clone: It may be a read error: a sequence one base away is much more abundant. Other DNA variants within this sample encode the same CDR3. The chain couples TRBV20-1 to TRBJ2-5; 9 bases are shared with TRBD1. Germline CDR1 DFQATT, CDR2 SNEGSKA (reference sequence). This CDR3 comprises 11 residues. The chain's CDR3 is CSGQGQETQYF. CDR3 coding DNA: TGCAGCGGACAGGGGCAAGAGACCCAGTACTTC.

The chain couples TRBV5-1 to TRBJ2-1, with TRBD1 matching over 9 bases. The junction had 24 bases not matched to a gene; V was cut back by 4 bases and J by 10 bases. Germline CDR1 and CDR2: SGHRS and YFSETQ. This CDR3 contains 19 residues. The CDR3 nucleotides read TGCGCCAGCAGCACTCGGGACAGGGAATTTTGGGGACTAAGATGCGAGCAGTTCTTC. Translation gives CASSTRDREFWGLRCEQFF.

V usage is TRBV5-6 and J usage is TRBJ2-6; TRBD2 is a possible D gene (5 bases). The CDR3 extends over 18 amino acids. Trimming pared 1 base from V and 4 bases from J, leaving 18 bases between. Germline assignment: CDR1 SGHDT and CDR2 YYEEEE. The DNA for the CDR3 is TGTGCCAGCAGCTTGTCCCCATTCCGGAGAGGGGGGGCCAACGTCCTGACTTTC. Protein: CASSLSPFRRGGANVLTF.

This chain connects TRBV5-4 to TRBJ2-7, with 10 bases fitting TRBD2. V trimming: 0 bases; J trimming: 5 bases; junction bases outside the gene matches: 8. The length of the CDR3 is 16 residues. Per germline, CDR1 SGHNT and CDR2 YYREEE (reference sequence). CDR3 region: CASSLVASGRFHEQYF. The DNA of the CDR3 is TGTGCCAGCAGCTTGGTTGCTAGCGGGAGATTCCACGAGCAGTACTTC.

The chain has TRBV7-2 and TRBJ2-3; D is possibly TRBD2 (6 bases). CDR3 length: 16 amino acids. V was pared by 0 bases and J by 1 base, with 11 bases between. The V gene's germline CDR1 is SGHTA and CDR2 FQGNSA. The CDR3 loop reads CASSLAGGSGTDTQYF. The CDR3 DNA is TGTGCCAGCAGCTTAGCGGGGGGTTCGGGCACAGATACGCAGTATTTT.

The chain is built from TRBV7-8 and TRBJ2-1, with D possibly matching TRBD2 (5 bases). Trimming shortened V by 1 base and J by 7 bases, and 14 bases separated the two germline ends. Germline CDR1 SGHVS, CDR2 FQNEAQ. The CDR3 has 15 residues. The CDR3 DNA reads TGTGCCAGCAGCTTAGTATGGGCTACGGGAAATGAGCAGTTCTTC. It translates to CASSLVWATGNEQFF.

This clone occurred once. V and J are TRBV4-3 and TRBJ1-4; possibly TRBD1 for D (6 bases). Trimming took off 2 bases at V and 5 bases at J, with 12 bases between the two ends. Germline CDR1 LGHNA, CDR2 YSLEER. The CDR3 has 15 amino acids. CDR3 region: CASSQNGTPNEKLFF. The CDR3 DNA sequence: TGCGCCAGCAGCCAAAATGGGACACCGAATGAAAAACTGTTTTTT.

This clone was seen just once. The chain couples TRBV10-3 to TRBJ2-4; D remains unclear. The ends were cut back, 8 bases at V and 1 base at J, with 15 bases in the middle. Germline-derived CDR1 and CDR2 are ENHRY and SYGVKD. This CDR3 comprises 15 residues. CDR3 sequence reads: CAIPDMVGAKNIQYF. In nucleotides, the CDR3 is TGTGCCATCCCCGACATGGTTGGGGCCAAAAACATTCAGTACTTC.

CDR3 amino acids: CSASFSGRSEQYF. The CDR3 region has the DNA TGCAGTGCTAGTTTTAGCGGGAGGTCCGAGCAGTACTTC. The chain has TRBV20-1 and TRBJ2-7; 10 nucleotides match TRBD2. The CDR3 consists of 13 residues. The germline CDR1 and CDR2 sequences are DFQATT and SNEGSKA (reference sequence). Germline trimming cut 3 bases from V and 6 bases from J; bases unmatched to any gene: 5.

V usage is TRBV11-3 and J usage is TRBJ2-4; D call uncertain. This CDR3 has 13 amino acids. The ends were cut back, 4 bases at V and 0 bases at J, with 4 bases in the middle. Looked up from germline, CDR1 is SGHNT and CDR2 is YENEEA. In nucleotides, the CDR3 is TGTGCCAGCAGCTCCGGAGCCAAAAACATTCAGTACTTC. Its translation: CASSSGAKNIQYF. Based on the CDR3 plus reference TRBV11-3 and TRBJ2-4, the full variable domain is EAGVVQSPRYKIIEKKQPVAFWCNPISGHNTLYWYLQNLGQGPELLIRYENEEAVDDSQLPKDRFSAERLKGVDSTLKIQPAELGDSAVYLCASSSGAKNIQYFGAGTRLSVL.

The chain recombines TRBV6-6 with TRBJ2-7; D remains unclear. Germline V gene sequence: CDR1 MNHNY, CDR2 SVGAGI (reference sequence). With 8 bases removed from V and 3 bases from J, the gap between germline ends came to 11 bases. This CDR3 spans 12 amino acids. CDR3 region: CASSRPYYEQYF. Written as DNA, the CDR3 is TGTGCCAGCTCGCGCCCGTACTACGAGCAGTACTTC.

The J gene is TRBJ1-2, the V gene TRBV6-6; D unclear. V lost 8 bases to trimming and J lost 11 bases, with 18 bases between them. The CDR3 spans 12 residues. The V gene's germline CDR1 is MNHNY and CDR2 SVGAGI (reference sequence). The CDR3 bases are TGTGCCAGCGATAATACCGGCAGCGGGTACACCTTC. Its translation: CASDNTGSGYTF.

The chain carries TRBV28 and TRBJ1-1, with 8 bases identical to TRBD1. This CDR3 has 16 residues. Germline V gives CDR1 MDHEN, CDR2 SYDVKM. Trimming at V came to 2 bases and at J to 1 base, leaving 6 bases not matched to a gene. The DNA for the CDR3 is TGTGCCAGCAGTTTACCCAGGGGGCGGTCGAACACTGAAGCTTTCTTT. As protein: CASSLPRGRSNTEAFF.

This clone was seen a few times. V is TRBV5-5 and J is TRBJ1-2, with D perhaps TRBD1 (6 bases). Trimming removed 0 bases from V and 2 bases from J, with 11 bases in between. Germline assignment: CDR1 SGHKS and CDR2 YYEKEE (reference sequence). The CDR3 totals 15 residues. In DNA, the CDR3 is TGTGCCAGCAGCTTGGCGGCGGGGGCGAACTATGGCTACACCTTC. Translation: CASSLAAGANYGYTF.